The clone carrying this T cell receptor beta chain was seen many times. Its specificity is unknown. These data belong to a study of Graves' ophthalmopathy and Graves' hyperthyroidism. Study-wide results and caveats: Blood repertoires reportedly contained most expanded thyroid clonotypes above 0.001 frequency.

The study amplified TCR beta CDR3 regions using RNA transcripts. The workflow started with a first-round RT-PCR run with HTBI primers and then moved on to a second-round multiplex PCR. TCRdb redid the calling of the multiplex PCR reads with MiXCR, one entry per CDR3 protein. The sample lists over a million distinct CDR3 sequences; less than 45% were seen once. Symptoms, serum thyroxine and TRAb, thyroid ultrasound, and orbital computed tomography formed the diagnostic basis. The CDR3 is 16 amino acids. Germline loops: CDR1 SGHRS, CDR2 YFSETQ. With 6 bases removed from V and 3 bases from J, the gap between germline ends came to 22 bases.

Sequenced: peripheral blood or thyroid tissue (not recorded which). This clonotype was sampled from an adult man with Graves' hyperthyroidism. The V and J genes are TRBV5-1 and TRBJ2-7; D is perhaps TRBD2 (6 bases). The chain's CDR3 is CASTAYPTGVRYEQYF. Here the CDR3 DNA reads TGCGCCAGCACTGCCTATCCCACGGGAGTCCGCTACGAGCAGTACTTC.